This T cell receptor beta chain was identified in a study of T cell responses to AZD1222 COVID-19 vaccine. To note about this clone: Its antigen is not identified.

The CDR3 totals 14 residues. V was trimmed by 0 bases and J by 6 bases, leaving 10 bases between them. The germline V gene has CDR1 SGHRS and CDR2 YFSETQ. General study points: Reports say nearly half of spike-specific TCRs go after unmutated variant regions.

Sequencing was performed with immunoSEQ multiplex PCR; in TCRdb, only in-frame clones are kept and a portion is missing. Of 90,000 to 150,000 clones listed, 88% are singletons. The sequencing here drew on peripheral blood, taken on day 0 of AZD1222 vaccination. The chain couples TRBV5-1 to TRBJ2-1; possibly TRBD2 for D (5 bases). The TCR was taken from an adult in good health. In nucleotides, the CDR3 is TGCGCCAGCAGCTTGGCCATGAGGGCCAATGAGCAGTTCTTC. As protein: CASSLAMRANEQFF.